Listed below are T cell receptor beta chains from one sample, sequenced in a study of blood T cells in healthy people across ages. TCRdb called the 5' RACE reads again in MiXCR, with one record for every CDR3 protein. This sample has 2 million or so distinct CDR3 sequences; about 49% occur once, and the top ten carry approximately 2.1%. Material for sequencing was blood. These receptors were obtained from a woman aged 40-49 years in good health. CDR3s include the opening cysteine and the closing phenylalanine or tryptophan. The order of the fields is clone size, V gene, D gene, J gene, CDR3 DNA, CDR3 protein. A D gene is named only where the DNA matches it firmly. Size values are once, few and many counts, or a class for expanded clones, and some rows have none.

>few|TRBV20-1|TRBD1|TRBJ2-1
TGCAGTGCTAGAGATAGGGACAGGGCCTACAATGAGCAGTTCTTC
CSARDRDRAYNEQFF
>few|TRBV6-2/TRBV6-3|TRBD1|TRBJ2-1
TGTGCCAGCAGAGTCCAGGGGGTTGAGCAGTTCTTC
CASRVQGVEQFF
>many|TRBV5-1|TRBD2|TRBJ2-5
TGTGCCAGCAGCTTAGCGGGGGGGCCGGAGACCCAGTACTTC
CASSLAGGPETQYF
>few|TRBV7-9|TRBD1|TRBJ2-7
TGTGCCAGCAGCCGTCCCGGGACAGGGACCTACGAGCAGTACTTC
CASSRPGTGTYEQYF
>.|TRBV5-4|TRBD2|TRBJ2-3
TGTGCCAGCAGCTTACCCGGGAGGGCGGCCACAGATACGCAGTATTTT
CASSLPGRAATDTQYF
>.|TRBV29-1|.|TRBJ2-1
TGCAGCGTTAGGGCTGAACCCTACAATGAGCAGTTCTTC
CSVRAEPYNEQFF
>once|TRBV6-4|.|TRBJ2-6
TGTGCCAGCAGTGACTCGGGGGGATCTGGGGCCAACGTCCTGACTTTC
CASSDSGGSGANVLTF
>once|TRBV11-1|.|TRBJ1-1
TGTGCCAGCAGCCCAACAGCCCGGGCCCAAGCTTTCTTT
CASSPTARAQAFF
>.|TRBV6-6|TRBD1|TRBJ2-1
TGTGCCAGCAGTTCGCACCCTACAGGGGTTGTAAATGAGCAGTTCTTC
CASSSHPTGVVNEQFF
>.|TRBV4-3|.|TRBJ2-3
TGCGCCAGCAGCCAAGATAGCGGCTCCTTAACAGATACGCAGTATTTT
CASSQDSGSLTDTQYF
>.|TRBV6-2/TRBV6-3|TRBD1|TRBJ1-2
TGTGCCAGCGGTTCGGGACAGGAGGGCTACACCTTC
CASGSGQEGYTF
>.|TRBV5-1|TRBD1|TRBJ2-7
TGCGCCAGCAGCTTGGGGGCGACAGGGTCTACGAAGCAGTACTTC
CASSLGATGSTKQYF
>.|TRBV3-1|.|TRBJ2-5
TGTGCCAGCAGCCAAGATTATGAGACCCAGTACTTC
CASSQDYETQYF
>.|TRBV2|.|TRBJ1-4
TGTGCCAGCAGACCTCAGGGACGACTTGAAAAACTGTTTTTT
CASRPQGRLEKLFF
>few|TRBV7-6|.|TRBJ2-4
TGTGCCAGCAGCAAATCAGGGAAGGACATTCAGTACTTC
CASSKSGKDIQYF
>.|TRBV5-1|TRBD2|TRBJ2-3
TGCGCCAGCAGCTTGCATCTAGCGGGTACTAGCACAGATACGCAGTATTTT
CASSLHLAGTSTDTQYF
>.|TRBV28|TRBD1|TRBJ2-7
TGTGCCAGCAGTTTTTCCGACAGGGGGATTCTCTACGAGCAGTACTTC
CASSFSDRGILYEQYF
>.|TRBV12-5|.|TRBJ2-5
TGTGCTAGTGGTTTGGACAGCCCCCAAGAGACCCAGTACTTC
CASGLDSPQETQYF
>once|TRBV2|.|TRBJ2-7
TGTGCCAGCAGTGGGGCCCTGGAGCGGCTAGCTGCATACCTCTCCTACGAGCAGTACTTC
CASSGALERLAAYLSYEQYF
>.|TRBV20-1|TRBD2|TRBJ2-1
TGCAGCCCTAGCGGGGGGGGTTACAATGAGCAGTTCTTC
CSPSGGGYNEQFF
>.|TRBV6-1|.|TRBJ2-7
TGTGCCAGCAGTGAACCCGCGACAGTGGGGTTCTACGAGCAGTACTTC
CASSEPATVGFYEQYF
>.|TRBV10-3|TRBD2|TRBJ2-1
TGTGCCATCAGTGAGTCTAGCGGGGGGACATACAATGAGCAGTTCTTC
CAISESSGGTYNEQFF
>.|TRBV2|.|TRBJ1-2
TGTGCCAGCATTTGGGCTGGGGGAGGCTACACCTTC
CASIWAGGGYTF
>.|TRBV7-2|.|TRBJ2-5
TGTGCCAGCAGCTTCTTGACAGGTCAAGAGACCCAGTACTTC
CASSFLTGQETQYF
>.|TRBV7-2|.|TRBJ2-5
TGTGCCAGCAGATTATACACTCAAGAGACCCAGTACTTC
CASRLYTQETQYF
>.|TRBV7-2|.|TRBJ1-2
TGTGCCAGCAGCCCCCTCTCAGGGCCCGACTATGGCTACACCTTC
CASSPLSGPDYGYTF
>.|TRBV24-1|TRBD2|TRBJ2-1
TGTGCCACCAGTGAATCCCCTGAGCGGGGGAACTACAATGAGCAGTTCTTC
CATSESPERGNYNEQFF
>once|TRBV4-1|.|TRBJ2-7
TGCGCCAGCAGCCAAGAAAGGAGGAGGGTCGAGCAGTACTTC
CASSQERRRVEQYF
>.|TRBV20-1|.|TRBJ2-3
TGCAGTGCCAAAGATGGGGAGCGGGGCACAGATACGCAGTATTTT
CSAKDGERGTDTQYF
>many|TRBV29-1|.|TRBJ1-1
TGCAGCGTTCAGGGGAACACTGAAGCTTTCTTT
CSVQGNTEAFF
>few|TRBV2|TRBD2|TRBJ2-3
TGTGCCAGCAGTGTAAAGGGTCCCTGGGGGGGAGATACGCAGTATTTT
CASSVKGPWGGDTQYF
>few|TRBV15|TRBD2|TRBJ2-1
TGTGCCACCAGCAGAGAAGCTAGCGGGGGGCCGAGCTCCTACAATGAGCAGTTCTTC
CATSREASGGPSSYNEQFF
>.|TRBV10-3|.|TRBJ2-5
TGTGCCATCAGTGAGTCTGGGGTAGAAGAGACCCAGTACTTC
CAISESGVEETQYF
>few|TRBV6-5|TRBD1|TRBJ2-1
TGTGCCAGCAGCTTCAGGGGGAGCCCCTACAATGAGCAGTTCTTC
CASSFRGSPYNEQFF
>many|TRBV7-8|.|TRBJ2-3
TGTGCCAGCAGCTCTGGTCGAGGGGATACGCAGTATTTT
CASSSGRGDTQYF
>.|TRBV29-1|.|TRBJ1-1
TGCAGCTCCAAAGAGACGAACACTGAAGCTTTCTTT
CSSKETNTEAFF
>few|TRBV3-1|TRBD2|TRBJ2-7
TGTGCCAGCAGCCAAGTCAGCGGGAGGAGCTCCTACGAGCAGTACTTC
CASSQVSGRSSYEQYF
>.|TRBV15|.|TRBJ2-7
TGTGCCACCAGCAGAGAAAGACACTACGAGCAGTACTTC
CATSRERHYEQYF
>.|TRBV20-1|TRBD1|TRBJ2-7
TGCAGTGCACCCGGGACAGGGGGCTTATACGAGCAGTACTTC
CSAPGTGGLYEQYF
>once|TRBV24-1|TRBD2|TRBJ2-1
TGTGCCACCAGTGATGGGGGGGGGTCGGACAATGAGCAGTTCTTC
CATSDGGGSDNEQFF
>.|TRBV14|.|TRBJ2-1
TGTGCCAGCAGCCAAGACTGGGGTTTGGGCTCCTACAATGAGCAGTTCTTC
CASSQDWGLGSYNEQFF
>.|TRBV28|.|TRBJ1-4
TGTGCCAGCATAGGCTCGGGCAGGGGAAACGAAAAACTGTTTTTT
CASIGSGRGNEKLFF
>.|TRBV7-9|.|TRBJ2-1
TGTGCCAGCAGCTTAGTGGAGGGGCCTAACTACAATGAGCAGTTCTTC
CASSLVEGPNYNEQFF
>few|TRBV4-3|.|TRBJ1-2
TGCGCCAGCAGCCCGCGGACGGCTTTTAACTATGGCTACACCTTC
CASSPRTAFNYGYTF
>.|TRBV20-1|.|TRBJ2-5
TGCAGTGCTAGTAACAATGAGCAGTACTTC
CSASNNEQYF
>few|TRBV12-3/TRBV12-4|TRBD1|TRBJ2-7
TGTGCCAGCAGTTTCGGACAGGCCTCCTACGAGCAGTACTTC
CASSFGQASYEQYF
>.|TRBV6-2/TRBV6-3|.|TRBJ1-1
TGTGCCAGCGGCGCCAGGGGATGGGCGAACACTGAAGCTTTCTTT
CASGARGWANTEAFF
>.|TRBV27|TRBD2|TRBJ2-7
TGTGCCAGCAGGACTAGCGGGGTATCCGAGCAGTACTTC
CASRTSGVSEQYF
>.|TRBV12-3/TRBV12-4|.|TRBJ1-2
TGTGCCAGCAGTACAGGGATCTATGGCTACACCTTC
CASSTGIYGYTF
>few|TRBV20-1|TRBD1|TRBJ2-1
TGCAGTGCTGAGACAGGGAAATACAATGAGCAGTTCTTC
CSAETGKYNEQFF
>.|TRBV6-5|TRBD2|TRBJ2-2
TGTGCCAGCAGTTATTTGTCGGGGAGGGCCACCGGGGAGCTGTTTTTT
CASSYLSGRATGELFF
>many|TRBV28|.|TRBJ2-7
TGTGCCAGCAGAAGGTCGACCTACGAGCAGTACTTC
CASRRSTYEQYF
>.|TRBV3-1|.|TRBJ2-5
TGTGCCAGCAGCCAAGTAAAACAGGGACCAGAGACCCAGTACTTC
CASSQVKQGPETQYF
>.|TRBV20-1|.|TRBJ2-7
TGCAGTGCTAGAGACGGGAAACTCCCCTACGAGCAGTACTTC
CSARDGKLPYEQYF
>many|TRBV7-2|.|TRBJ2-7
TGTGCCAGCAGCTTAGAAGGGGACTCCAACAAGCAGTACTTC
CASSLEGDSNKQYF
>few|TRBV5-1|TRBD2|TRBJ2-7
TGCGCCAGCAGCGAGTCAGGACTAGTCTACGAGCAGTACTTC
CASSESGLVYEQYF
>few|TRBV2|.|TRBJ1-2
TGTGCCAGCAGCGCAGGGCTTCCCTATGGCTACACCTTC
CASSAGLPYGYTF